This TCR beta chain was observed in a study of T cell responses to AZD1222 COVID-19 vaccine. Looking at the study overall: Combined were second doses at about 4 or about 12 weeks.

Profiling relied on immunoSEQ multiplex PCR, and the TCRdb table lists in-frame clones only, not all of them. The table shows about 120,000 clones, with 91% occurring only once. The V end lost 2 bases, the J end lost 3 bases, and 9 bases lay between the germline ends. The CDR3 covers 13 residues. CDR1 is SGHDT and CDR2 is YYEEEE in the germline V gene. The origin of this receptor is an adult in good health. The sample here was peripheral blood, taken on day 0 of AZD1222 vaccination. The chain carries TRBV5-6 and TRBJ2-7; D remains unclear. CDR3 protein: CASSFGQNYEQYF. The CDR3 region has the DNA TGTGCCAGCAGCTTTGGGCAGAACTACGAGCAGTACTTC.